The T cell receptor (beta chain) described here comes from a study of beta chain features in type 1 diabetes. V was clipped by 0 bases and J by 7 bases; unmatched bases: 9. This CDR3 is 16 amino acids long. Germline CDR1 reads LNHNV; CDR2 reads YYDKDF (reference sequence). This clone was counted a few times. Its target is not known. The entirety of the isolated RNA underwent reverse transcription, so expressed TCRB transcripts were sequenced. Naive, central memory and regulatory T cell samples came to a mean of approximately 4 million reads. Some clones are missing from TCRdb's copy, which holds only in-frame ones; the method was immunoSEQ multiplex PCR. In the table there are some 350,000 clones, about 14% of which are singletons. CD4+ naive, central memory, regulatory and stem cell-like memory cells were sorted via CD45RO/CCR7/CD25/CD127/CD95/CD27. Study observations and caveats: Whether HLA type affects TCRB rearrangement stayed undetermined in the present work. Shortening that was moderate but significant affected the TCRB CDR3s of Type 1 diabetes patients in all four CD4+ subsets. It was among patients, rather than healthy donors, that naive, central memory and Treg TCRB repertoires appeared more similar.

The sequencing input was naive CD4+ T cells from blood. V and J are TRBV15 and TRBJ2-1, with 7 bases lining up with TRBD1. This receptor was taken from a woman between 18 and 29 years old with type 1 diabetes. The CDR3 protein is CATSRDKGTAKNEQFF. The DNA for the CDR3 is TGTGCCACCAGCAGAGATAAAGGGACAGCAAAGAATGAGCAGTTCTTC.